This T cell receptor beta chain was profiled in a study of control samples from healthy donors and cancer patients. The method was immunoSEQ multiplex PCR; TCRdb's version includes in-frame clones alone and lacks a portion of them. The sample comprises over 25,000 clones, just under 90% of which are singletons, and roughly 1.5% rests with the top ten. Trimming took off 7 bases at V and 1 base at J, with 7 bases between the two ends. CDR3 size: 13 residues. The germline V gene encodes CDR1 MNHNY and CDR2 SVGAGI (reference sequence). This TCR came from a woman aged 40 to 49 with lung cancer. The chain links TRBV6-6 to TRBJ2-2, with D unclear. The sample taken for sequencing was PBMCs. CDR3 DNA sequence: TGTGCCAGCAACAGAGAGAACACCGGGGAGCTGTTTTTT. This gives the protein CASNRENTGELFF.